This entry features one TCR beta chain sequence. This clonotype was seen at least ten times. The specificity of this receptor is unknown. Nothing much larger sits one base from this clone, and base qualities are not available. The sample comes from a study of regulatory T cells in long-lasting Graves disease (dated by TCRdb to 2020 to 2023). Background on the whole study: Persistent Graves' disease was defined as persistently positive TSH receptor autoantibodies together with antithyroid drug treatment for over 5 years. Peripheral blood TCR sequencing and RNA sequencing compared persistent Graves' disease patients with newly diagnosed Graves' disease patients. The study was conducted in China and was registered as a clinical trial. A total of about 33 samples underwent TCR sequencing, from some 13 patients with persistent Graves' disease and about 20 patients with newly diagnosed Graves' disease. Persistent Graves' disease patients in the clinical cohort had taken antithyroid drugs for about 10.3 years on average. On the study overall, not on this receptor specifically: Only the TCR beta chain was sequenced and analyzed. The authors noted that the small sample size was a limitation that may lower accuracy. Persistent disease showed preferential use of TRBV28, TRBJ1-2 and TRBJ2-5, whereas newly diagnosed disease favored TRBV20-1 and TRBJ2-1. The study examined only peripheral blood because the primary lesion, thyroid tissue, could not be accessed. Patients with persistent disease shared more public clonotypes (around 3,000) than newly diagnosed patients did (approximately 990). Compared with newly diagnosed patients, persistent Graves' disease patients had lower TCR Shannon entropy and fewer highly expanded clones, which suggests clonal expansion.

Sample time point, as interpreted from the label and publication: persistent/refractory GD, antithyroid drugs over 5 years with positive TRAb. For both TCR sequencing and RNA sequencing, RNA was extracted from PBMCs using TRIzol. The diagnosis of Graves' disease was made according to American Thyroid Association guidelines. Recruitment of patients was carried out at an endocrinology department in Xi'an, China. From each patient, 7.5 to 10 milliliters of peripheral blood was collected into an EDTA anticoagulant tube. Ficoll Paque Plus density gradient separation was used to isolate PBMCs, and no further T cell sorting was performed. RNA quality was checked with an Agilent 2100 Bioanalyzer and agarose gel, and concentration with a NanoDrop 2000. Based on the germline V gene (reference sequence), the CDR1 and CDR2 sequences are DFQATT and SNEGSKA. Its CDR3 holds 13 amino acids, cysteine through phenylalanine. Solely the CDR3 DNA is kept, with 39 bases framed from the first base. V loses 3 bases, J loses 3 bases, and the germline ends lie 12 bases apart.

Library preparation used multiplex PCR. The reads were generated on an Illumina HiSeq 4000. iRepertoire HTBI primers and Arm-PCR amplification of CDR3 regions were used to construct TCR beta libraries. PCR products were gel purified before sequencing. From the authors' description of their analysis: Gene usage analysis of CDR3 amino acid clonotypes used the 62 TRBV and 11 to 15 TRBJ segments found across samples. Filtered high-quality paired reads were merged into contigs using COPE and FqMerger. BLAST was used to align contigs to the IMGT TRBV, TRBD and TRBJ reference genes, and CDR3 was defined following IMGT. Clonotypes above 0.1% frequency were classified as highly expanded clones. Shannon entropy served as the measure of repertoire diversity, while the Gini coefficient captured V-J evenness. A clonotype was considered public if more than one individual shared it. The raw public data were reprocessed by TCRdb itself: fastp quality trimming at Q25, MiXCR clonotype calling, in-frame beta chains only. All rows with the same CDR3 protein become a single entry with the most common DNA and genes. Here the V and J calls rest on TCRdb's processing, not on the authors' analysis. The sample includes a few hundred thousand distinct CDR3 sequences, with 20% to 25% observed a single time. The biggest ten clones account for less than 15% of the sample.

Sequences were derived from peripheral blood mononuclear cells (PBMCs), sampled when the disease was refractory, from a patient treated with antithyroid drugs. The origin of this receptor is a female donor with Graves disease. In this chain, TRBV20-1 is recombined with TRBJ2-7; the D gene is perhaps TRBD2, from 6 matching bases. The DNA sequence is as follows: TGCAGTGCTAGTTCGGGGGAGTACTACGAGCAGTACTTC. Its product reads: CSASSGEYYEQYF.